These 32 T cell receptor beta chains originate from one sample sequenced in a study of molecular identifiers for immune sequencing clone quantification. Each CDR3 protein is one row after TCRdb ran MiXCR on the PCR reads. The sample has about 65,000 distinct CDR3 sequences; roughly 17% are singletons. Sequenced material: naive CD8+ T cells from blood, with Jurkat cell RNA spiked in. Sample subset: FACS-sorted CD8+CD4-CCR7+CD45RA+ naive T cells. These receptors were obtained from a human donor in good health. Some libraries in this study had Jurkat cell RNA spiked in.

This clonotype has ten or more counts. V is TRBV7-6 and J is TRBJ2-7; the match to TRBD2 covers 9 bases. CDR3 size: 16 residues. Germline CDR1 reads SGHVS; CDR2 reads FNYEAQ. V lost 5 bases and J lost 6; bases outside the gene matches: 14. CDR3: CASSGSGSSSPFEQYF. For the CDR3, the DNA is TGTGCCAGCAGCGGTAGCGGGAGCTCGTCCCCCTTCGAGCAGTACTTC.

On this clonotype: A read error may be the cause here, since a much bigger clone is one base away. In nucleotides, the CDR3 is TGTGCCAGTAGTAATTACTCTAGCACAGATACGCAGTATTTT. Its translation: CASSNYSSTDTQYF. The V call is TRBV19, the J call TRBJ2-3; no reliable D call. Germline V gene lookup returns CDR1 LNHDA and CDR2 SQIVND (reference sequence). V lost 4 bases, J lost 0 bases, and 8 bases lay in between. The CDR3 is 14 residues long.

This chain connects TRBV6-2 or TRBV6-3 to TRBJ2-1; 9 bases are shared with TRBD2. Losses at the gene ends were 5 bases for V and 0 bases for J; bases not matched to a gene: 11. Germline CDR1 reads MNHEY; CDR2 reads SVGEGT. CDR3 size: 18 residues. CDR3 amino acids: CASSRIAGVPPSYNEQFF. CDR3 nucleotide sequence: TGTGCCAGCAGTCGAATAGCGGGAGTTCCCCCCTCCTACAATGAGCAGTTCTTC.

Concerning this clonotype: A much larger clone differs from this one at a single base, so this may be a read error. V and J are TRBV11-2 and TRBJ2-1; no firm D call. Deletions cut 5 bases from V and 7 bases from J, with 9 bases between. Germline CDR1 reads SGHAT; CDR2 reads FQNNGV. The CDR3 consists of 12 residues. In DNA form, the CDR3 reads TGTGCCAGCAGCCCTGGCCTAAATGAGCAGTTCTTC. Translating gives CASSPGLNEQFF.

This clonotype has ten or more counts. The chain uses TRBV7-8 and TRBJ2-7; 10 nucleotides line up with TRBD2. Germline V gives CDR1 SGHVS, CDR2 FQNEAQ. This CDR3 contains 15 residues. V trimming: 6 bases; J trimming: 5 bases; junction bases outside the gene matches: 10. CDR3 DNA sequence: TGTGCCAGCAGTCCCATAGCGGGAGGAACCCACGAGCAGTACTTC. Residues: CASSPIAGGTHEQYF.

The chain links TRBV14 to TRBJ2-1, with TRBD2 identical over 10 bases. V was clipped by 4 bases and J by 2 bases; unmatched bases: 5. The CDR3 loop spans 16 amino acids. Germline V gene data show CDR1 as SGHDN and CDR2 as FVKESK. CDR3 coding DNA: TGTGCCAGCAGCCGAACTAGCGGGATGACCTACAATGAGCAGTTCTTC. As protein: CASSRTSGMTYNEQFF.

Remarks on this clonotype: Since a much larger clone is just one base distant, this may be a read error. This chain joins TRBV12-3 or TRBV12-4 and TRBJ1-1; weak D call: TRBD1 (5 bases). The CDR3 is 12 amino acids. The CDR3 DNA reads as TGTGCCAGTACCCCCGGGACGACTGAAGCTCTCTTT. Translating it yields CASTPGTTEALF.

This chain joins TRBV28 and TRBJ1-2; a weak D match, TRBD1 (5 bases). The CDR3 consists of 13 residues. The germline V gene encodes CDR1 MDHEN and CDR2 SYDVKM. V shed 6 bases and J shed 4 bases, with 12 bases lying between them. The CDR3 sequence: CASRDHGGYGYTF. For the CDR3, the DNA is TGTGCCAGCAGGGACCATGGGGGCTATGGCTACACCTTC.

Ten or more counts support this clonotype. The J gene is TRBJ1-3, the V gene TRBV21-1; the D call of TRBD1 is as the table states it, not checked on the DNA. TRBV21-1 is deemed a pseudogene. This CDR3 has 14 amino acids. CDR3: CASGGGSSGNTIYF. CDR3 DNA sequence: TGTGCCAGCGGAGGGGGGAGCTCTGGAAACACCATATATTTT.

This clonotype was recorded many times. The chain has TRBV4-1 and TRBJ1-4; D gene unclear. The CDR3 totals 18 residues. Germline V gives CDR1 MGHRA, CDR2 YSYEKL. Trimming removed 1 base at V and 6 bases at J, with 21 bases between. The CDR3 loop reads CASSQGLPVLGLDEKLFF. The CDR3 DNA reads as TGCGCCAGCAGCCAAGGGCTCCCTGTTCTGGGTCTAGATGAAAAACTGTTTTTT.

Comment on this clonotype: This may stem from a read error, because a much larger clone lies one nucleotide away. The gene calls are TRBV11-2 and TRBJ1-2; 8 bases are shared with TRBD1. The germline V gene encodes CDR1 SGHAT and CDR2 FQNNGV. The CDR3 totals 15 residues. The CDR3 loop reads CASSLGQGLSYGFTF. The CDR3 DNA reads TGTGCCAGCAGCTTAGGACAGGGGCTAAGCTATGGCTTCACCTTC.

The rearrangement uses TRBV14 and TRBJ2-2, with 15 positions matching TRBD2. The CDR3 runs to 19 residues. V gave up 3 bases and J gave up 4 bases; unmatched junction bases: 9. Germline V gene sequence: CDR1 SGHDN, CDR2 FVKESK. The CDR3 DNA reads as TGTGCCAGCAGCCAGGATGGACTAGCGGGAGGGCCCGGCACCGGGGAGCTGTTTTTT. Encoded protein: CASSQDGLAGGPGTGELFF. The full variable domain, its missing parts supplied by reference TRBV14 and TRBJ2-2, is EAGVTQFPSHSVIEKGQTVTLRCDPISGHDNLYWYRRVMGKEIKFLLHFVKESKQDESGMPNNRFLAERTGGTYSTLKVQPAELEDSGVYFCASSQDGLAGGPGTGELFFGEGSRLTVL.

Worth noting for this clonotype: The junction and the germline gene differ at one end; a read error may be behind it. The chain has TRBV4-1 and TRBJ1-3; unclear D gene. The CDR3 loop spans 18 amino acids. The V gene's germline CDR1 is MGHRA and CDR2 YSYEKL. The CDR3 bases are TGCGCCGGCAGCCATGACCTACGAAGGACCGACTCTGGAAACACCATATATTTT. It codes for CAGSHDLRRTDSGNTIYF.

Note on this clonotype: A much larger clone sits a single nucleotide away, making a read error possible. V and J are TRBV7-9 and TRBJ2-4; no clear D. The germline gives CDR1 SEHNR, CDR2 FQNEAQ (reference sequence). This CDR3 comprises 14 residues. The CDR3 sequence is CASSLAIAKNTQYF. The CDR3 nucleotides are TGTGCCAGCAGCTTAGCCATAGCCAAAAACACTCAGTACTTC.

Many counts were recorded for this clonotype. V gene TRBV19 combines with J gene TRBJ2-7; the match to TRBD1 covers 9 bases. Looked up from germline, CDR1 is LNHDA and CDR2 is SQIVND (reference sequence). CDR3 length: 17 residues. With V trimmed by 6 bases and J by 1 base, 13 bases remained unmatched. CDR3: CASSPKEGQGYSYEQYF. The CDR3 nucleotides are TGTGCCAGTAGCCCGAAAGAGGGACAGGGATATTCCTACGAGCAGTACTTC.

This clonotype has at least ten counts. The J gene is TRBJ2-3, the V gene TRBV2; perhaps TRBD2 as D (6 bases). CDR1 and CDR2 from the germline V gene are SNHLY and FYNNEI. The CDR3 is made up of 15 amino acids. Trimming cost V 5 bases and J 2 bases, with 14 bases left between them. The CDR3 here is CASSTSKSYTDTQYF. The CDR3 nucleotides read TGTGCCAGCAGTACTAGCAAGAGTTACACAGATACGCAGTATTTT. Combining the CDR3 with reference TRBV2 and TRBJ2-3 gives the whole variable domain EPEVTQTPSHQVTQMGQEVILRCVPISNHLYFYWYRQILGQKVEFLVSFYNNEISEKSEIFDDQFSVERPDGSNFTLKIRSTKLEDSAMYFCASSTSKSYTDTQYFGPGTRLTVL.

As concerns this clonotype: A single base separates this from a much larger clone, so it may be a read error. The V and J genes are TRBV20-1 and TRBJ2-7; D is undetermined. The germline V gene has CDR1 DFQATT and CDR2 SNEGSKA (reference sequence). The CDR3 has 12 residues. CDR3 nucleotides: TGCAGTGCTAGGCAGAAGTCCTGCGAGCAGTACTTC. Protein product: CSARQKSCEQYF.

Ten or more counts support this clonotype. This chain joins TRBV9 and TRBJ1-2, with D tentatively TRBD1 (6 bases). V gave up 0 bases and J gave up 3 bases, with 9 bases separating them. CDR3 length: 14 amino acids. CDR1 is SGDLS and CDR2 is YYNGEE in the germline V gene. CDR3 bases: TGTGCCAGCAGCGTAGCTGCAGGGGACTATGGCTACACCTTC. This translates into CASSVAAGDYGYTF.

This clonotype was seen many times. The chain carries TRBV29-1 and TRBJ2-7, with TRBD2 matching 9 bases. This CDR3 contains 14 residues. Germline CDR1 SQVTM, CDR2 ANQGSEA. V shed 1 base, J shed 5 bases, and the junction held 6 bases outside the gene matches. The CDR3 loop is CSVEGREGRNEQYF. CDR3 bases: TGCAGCGTTGAAGGGCGGGAGGGCCGCAACGAGCAGTACTTC.

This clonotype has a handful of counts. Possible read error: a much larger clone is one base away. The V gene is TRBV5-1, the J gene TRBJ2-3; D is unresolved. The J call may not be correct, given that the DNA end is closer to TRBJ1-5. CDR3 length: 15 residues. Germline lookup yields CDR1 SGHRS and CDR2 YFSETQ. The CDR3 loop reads CASSPGPRATDTQHF. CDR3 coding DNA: TGCGCCAGCAGCCCAGGACCGAGGGCCACAGATACGCAGCATTTT.

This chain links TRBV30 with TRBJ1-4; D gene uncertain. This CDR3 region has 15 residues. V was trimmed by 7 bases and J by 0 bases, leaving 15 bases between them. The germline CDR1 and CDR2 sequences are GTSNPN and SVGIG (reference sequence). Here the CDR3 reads CASYQWTATNEKLFF. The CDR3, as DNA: TGTGCCTCCTACCAATGGACGGCAACTAATGAAAAACTGTTTTTT.

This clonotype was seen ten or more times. CDR3 DNA: TGTGCCAGCAGCCAAGAGGGTAGGGACATCCGAGTTTATGGCTACACCTTC. Translating gives CASSQEGRDIRVYGYTF. This chain uses TRBV4-2 with TRBJ1-2; D possibly corresponds to TRBD1 (6 bases). This CDR3 has 17 residues. V was pared by 0 bases and J by 5 bases, with 19 bases between. The germline V gene has CDR1 LGHNA and CDR2 YNFKEQ.

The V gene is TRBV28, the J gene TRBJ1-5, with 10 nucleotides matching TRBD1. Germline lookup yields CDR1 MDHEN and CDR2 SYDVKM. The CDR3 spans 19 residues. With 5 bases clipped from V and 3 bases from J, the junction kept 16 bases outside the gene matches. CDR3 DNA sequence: TGTGCCAGCAGTAATAGTAGGGGGGGGGACAGGGGCGACAATCAGCCCCAGCATTTT. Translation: CASSNSRGGDRGDNQPQHF.

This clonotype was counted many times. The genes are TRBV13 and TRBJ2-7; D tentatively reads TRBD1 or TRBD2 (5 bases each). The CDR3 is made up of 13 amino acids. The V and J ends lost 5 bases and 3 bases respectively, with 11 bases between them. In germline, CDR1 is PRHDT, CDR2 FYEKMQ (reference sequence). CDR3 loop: CASSPGTRYEQYF. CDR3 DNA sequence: TGTGCCAGCAGCCCCGGGACCCGCTACGAGCAGTACTTC.

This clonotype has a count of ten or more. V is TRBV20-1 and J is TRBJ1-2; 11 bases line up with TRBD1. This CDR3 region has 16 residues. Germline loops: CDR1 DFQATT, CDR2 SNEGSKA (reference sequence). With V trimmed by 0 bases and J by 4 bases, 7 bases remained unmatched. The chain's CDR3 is CSARDLGQGVPYGYTF. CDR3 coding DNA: TGCAGTGCTAGAGATTTGGGACAGGGGGTCCCCTATGGCTACACCTTC.

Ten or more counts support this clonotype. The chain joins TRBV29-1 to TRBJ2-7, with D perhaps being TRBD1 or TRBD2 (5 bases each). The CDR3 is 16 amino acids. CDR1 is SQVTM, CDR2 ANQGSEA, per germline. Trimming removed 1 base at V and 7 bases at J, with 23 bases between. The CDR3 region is CSVEGIDGRESWEQYF. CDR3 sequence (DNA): TGCAGCGTTGAAGGGATTGATGGCAGGGAGAGTTGGGAGCAGTACTTC.

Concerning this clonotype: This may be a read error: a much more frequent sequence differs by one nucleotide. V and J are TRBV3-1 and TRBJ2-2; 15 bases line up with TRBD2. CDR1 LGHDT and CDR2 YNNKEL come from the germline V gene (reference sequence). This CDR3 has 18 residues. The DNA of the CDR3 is TGTGCCAGCAGCCTCGGACTAGCGGGAGGGCCCGGCACCGGGGAGCTGCTTTTT. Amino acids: CASSLGLAGGPGTGELLF.

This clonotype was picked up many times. The CDR3 DNA sequence: TGTGCCAGCAGCTTCGGACAGGGCACAGATACGCAGTATTTT. Protein product: CASSFGQGTDTQYF. V usage is TRBV7-2 and J usage is TRBJ2-3; 7 bases line up with TRBD1. Germline V gives CDR1 SGHTA, CDR2 FQGNSA. J lost 1 base, V lost 3 bases, and 1 base had no gene match. The CDR3 is 14 amino acids.

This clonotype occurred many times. This CDR3 reads CASSWTSGFSKNIQYF. The DNA for the CDR3 is TGTGCCAGCAGTTGGACTAGCGGGTTTTCCAAAAACATTCAGTACTTC. The gene calls are TRBV27 and TRBJ2-4, with 11 bases aligning to TRBD2. The CDR3 runs 16 residues. V dropped 4 bases and J dropped 2; count of bases not matched to a gene: 4. CDR1 is MNHEY and CDR2 is SMNVEV in the germline V gene (reference sequence).

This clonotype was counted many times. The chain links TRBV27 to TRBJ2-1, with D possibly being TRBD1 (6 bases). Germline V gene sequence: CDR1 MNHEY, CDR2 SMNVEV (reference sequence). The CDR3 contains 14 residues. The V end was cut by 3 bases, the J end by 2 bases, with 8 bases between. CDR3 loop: CASSLKGAYNEQFF. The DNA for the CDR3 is TGTGCCAGCAGTTTGAAGGGGGCCTACAATGAGCAGTTCTTC.

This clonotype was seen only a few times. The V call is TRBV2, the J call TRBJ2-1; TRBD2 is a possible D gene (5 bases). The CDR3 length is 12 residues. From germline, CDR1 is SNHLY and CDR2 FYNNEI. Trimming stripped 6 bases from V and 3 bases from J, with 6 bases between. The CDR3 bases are TGTGCCAGCAGAGACTACTACAATGAGCAGTTCTTC. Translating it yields CASRDYYNEQFF.

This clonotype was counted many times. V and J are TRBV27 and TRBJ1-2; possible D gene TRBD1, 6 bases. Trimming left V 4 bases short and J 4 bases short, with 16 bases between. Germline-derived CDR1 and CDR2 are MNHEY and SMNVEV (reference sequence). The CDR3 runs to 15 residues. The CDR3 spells CASSSLPGQIYGYTF. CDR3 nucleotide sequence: TGTGCCAGCAGTTCTTTGCCGGGACAAATCTATGGCTACACCTTC.